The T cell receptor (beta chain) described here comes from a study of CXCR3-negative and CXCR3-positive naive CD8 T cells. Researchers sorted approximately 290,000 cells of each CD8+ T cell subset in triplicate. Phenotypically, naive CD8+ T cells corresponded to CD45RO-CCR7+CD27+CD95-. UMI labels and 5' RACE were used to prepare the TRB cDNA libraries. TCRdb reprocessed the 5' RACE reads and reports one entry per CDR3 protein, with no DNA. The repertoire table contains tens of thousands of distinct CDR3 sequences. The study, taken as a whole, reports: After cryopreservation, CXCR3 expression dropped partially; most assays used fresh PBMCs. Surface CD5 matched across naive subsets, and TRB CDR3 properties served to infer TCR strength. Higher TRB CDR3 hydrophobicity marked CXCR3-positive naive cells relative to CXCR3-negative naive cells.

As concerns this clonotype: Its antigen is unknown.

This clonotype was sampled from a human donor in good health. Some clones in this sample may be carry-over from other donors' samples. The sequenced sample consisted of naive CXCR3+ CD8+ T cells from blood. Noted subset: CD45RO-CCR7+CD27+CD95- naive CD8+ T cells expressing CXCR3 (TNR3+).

CDR3 sequence reads: CASSQDRASNQPQHF. The chain recombines TRBV7-9 with TRBJ1-5; TCRdb indicates TRBD1, and absent DNA this call remains unverified. Per the germline V gene, CDR1 is SEHNR and CDR2 is FQNEAQ (reference sequence). The CDR3 covers 15 residues.